Listed here is a single T cell receptor (beta chain). The ends lost 1 base at V and 3 bases at J; junction bases unmatched: 8. The CDR3 runs 17 residues. Per the germline V gene, CDR1 is SGHTA and CDR2 is FQGTGA. These data come from a study of CD8 T cells in ankylosing spondylitis. Quantitative 5'-RACE with molecular barcodes generated TCR beta libraries. A single record per CDR3 protein comes from TCRdb applying MiXCR to the 5' RACE reads. The sample lists 35,000 to 50,000 distinct CDR3 sequences; about 9.3% were seen once. The receptor comes from a male donor with ankylosing spondylitis or in good health (not recorded which). Source material: blood, either unsorted or a sorted T cell fraction (not recorded which). V usage is TRBV7-3 and J usage is TRBJ2-1; 8 positions agree with TRBD2. This chain's CDR3 is CASSLIPRTSSYNEQFF. The DNA of the CDR3 is TGTGCCAGCAGCTTAATCCCAAGGACTAGCAGCTACAATGAGCAGTTCTTC.